One and the same sample provided the 26 T cell receptor beta chains below, sequenced in a study of blood T cell repertoires in COVID-19. Method: immunoSEQ multiplex PCR; TCRdb's copy keeps in-frame clones and lacks some. The sample includes roughly 17,000 clones, roughly 93% seen only once; the top ten take around 6%. Sample: peripheral blood. These receptors originate from a human donor in a cohort sampled during active COVID-19.

This rearrangement joins TRBV15 to TRBJ1-5; D is uncertain. Trimming removed 4 bases from V and 3 bases from J, with 10 bases in between. This CDR3 is 14 amino acids long. Germline CDR1 is LNHNV and CDR2 is YYDKDF (reference sequence). The CDR3 DNA reads as TGTGCCACCAGCATAGGCAGGAACAATCAGCCCCAGCATTTT. Encoded protein: CATSIGRNNQPQHF.

This clone was seen once. The gene calls are TRBV7-2 and TRBJ1-1; D remains ambiguous. Germline V gene data show CDR1 as SGHTA and CDR2 as FQGNSA. CDR3 length: 16 residues. Trimming left V 5 bases short and J 10 bases short, with 26 bases between. This chain's CDR3 is CASSTYPGFTAGGAFF. DNA for the CDR3: TGTGCCAGCAGCACATACCCGGGGTTCACAGCTGGAGGAGCTTTCTTT.

The rearrangement uses TRBV13 and TRBJ2-1; 12 bases fit TRBD2. Germline V CDR1 and CDR2: PRHDT, FYEKMQ (reference sequence). The CDR3 sequence is 17 residues long. V shed 5 bases and J 0 bases; nucleotides not matched to a gene: 5. The CDR3 region has the DNA TGTGCCAGCAGCGATGGACTAGCGGGGATCTCCTACAATGAGCAGTTCTTC. Translated, it gives CASSDGLAGISYNEQFF.

The chain links TRBV4-3 to TRBJ1-2; D possibly corresponds to TRBD1 (5 bases). The CDR3 runs to 15 residues. Germline CDR1 and CDR2: LGHNA and YSLEER. V gave up 4 bases and J gave up 6 bases, with 18 bases separating them. CDR3 nucleotide sequence: TGCGCCAGCAGCCGTCGCTCAGGGTTTGAGGATGGCTACACCTTC. Translating gives CASSRRSGFEDGYTF.

This clone was counted once. This chain connects TRBV7-3 to TRBJ2-3, with a tentative D call TRBD2 (5 bases). Trimming pared 1 base from V and 6 bases from J, leaving 14 bases between. The CDR3 runs 15 residues. The germline V gene has CDR1 SGHTA and CDR2 FQGTGA. The CDR3 here is CASSLMGSRGDTQYF. The CDR3 nucleotides are TGTGCCAGCAGCTTAATGGGTAGCCGAGGGGATACGCAGTATTTT.

V gene TRBV7-2 combines with J gene TRBJ2-4; 12 bases line up with TRBD2. The CDR3 has 18 amino acids. Looked up from germline, CDR1 is SGHTA and CDR2 is FQGNSA. J was trimmed by 7 bases and V by 1 base; bases with no gene match: 11. CDR3 loop: CASSLVPSGRGKGNIQYF. The DNA for the CDR3 is TGTGCCAGCAGCTTAGTCCCTAGCGGGAGGGGAAAGGGTAACATTCAGTACTTC.

The chain links TRBV10-3 to TRBJ2-2; a possible D gene is TRBD1 (6 bases). The germline V gene has CDR1 ENHRY and CDR2 SYGVKD. The CDR3 spans 16 residues. The ends were cut back, 7 bases at V and 4 bases at J, with 19 bases in the middle. Here the CDR3 DNA reads TGTGCCATCAATAGGGGCCAGACAGGCTTCACCGGGGAGCTGTTTTTT. This gives the protein CAINRGQTGFTGELFF.

This clone has just one count. The J gene is TRBJ1-2, the V gene TRBV19, with TRBD1 matching over 9 bases. Per germline, CDR1 LNHDA and CDR2 SQIVND (reference sequence). The CDR3 contains 16 residues. The CDR3 spells CASWEVGTGGNYGYTF. CDR3 nucleotide sequence: TGTGCATCCTGGGAGGTGGGAACAGGGGGCAACTATGGCTACACCTTC.

The chain carries TRBV7-6 and TRBJ2-2; the match to TRBD2 covers 8 bases. Per the germline V gene, CDR1 is SGHVS and CDR2 is FNYEAQ. This CDR3 region has 16 residues. The trim removed 5 bases at V and 2 bases at J, leaving 7 bases unmatched. For the CDR3, the DNA is TGTGCCAGCAGCGGAAGCGGGGGCCCAAACACCGGGGAGCTGTTTTTT. Protein product: CASSGSGGPNTGELFF.

This sequence joins TRBV7-9 and TRBJ2-7; 9 positions match TRBD1. The ends lost 5 bases at V and 9 bases at J; junction bases unmatched: 11. CDR1 is SEHNR and CDR2 is FQNEAQ in the germline V gene (reference sequence). The length of the CDR3 is 14 residues. The CDR3 sequence is CASSRGTGIVGQYF. In DNA, the CDR3 is TGTGCCAGCAGCCGCGGGACAGGGATTGTTGGGCAGTACTTC.

The V gene is TRBV27, the J gene TRBJ2-7; D not resolved. The V gene lost 4 bases and the J gene lost 2 bases, with 9 bases spanning the gap. This CDR3 is built from 13 residues. The germline V gene has CDR1 MNHEY and CDR2 SMNVEV (reference sequence). The CDR3 is CASSWAPAYEQYF. In DNA, the CDR3 is TGTGCCAGCAGTTGGGCCCCTGCCTACGAGCAGTACTTC.

This clone was observed once. The chain recombines TRBV5-1 with TRBJ2-6; no definite D call. V was cut by 0 bases and J by 0 bases, with 13 bases left in between. The germline gives CDR1 SGHRS, CDR2 YFSETQ. The CDR3 covers 18 residues. The CDR3 DNA follows: TGCGCCAGCAGCTTGGCCCCTCTACAGAGCTCTGGGGCCAACGTCCTGACTTTC. Protein sequence: CASSLAPLQSSGANVLTF.

This chain joins TRBV11-2 and TRBJ2-1; 9 nucleotides line up with TRBD2. Germline CDR1 SGHAT, CDR2 FQNNGV. V lost 4 bases and J lost 0; bases outside the gene matches: 4. The CDR3 sequence is 16 residues long. The CDR3 sequence is CASSSGLASSYNEQFF. The CDR3 coding sequence is TGTGCCAGCAGCTCCGGACTAGCGAGCTCCTACAATGAGCAGTTCTTC.

The chain uses TRBV4-1 and TRBJ2-1; 10 bases fit TRBD2. The germline V gene encodes CDR1 MGHRA and CDR2 YSYEKL. The length of the CDR3 is 17 residues. Trimming took 3 bases from V and 8 from J; bases not matched to a gene: 13. This chain's CDR3 is CASSQNPGTSVPYEQFF. The DNA of the CDR3 is TGCGCCAGCAGCCAGAATCCCGGGACTAGCGTTCCGTATGAGCAGTTCTTC.

V gene TRBV4-2 combines with J gene TRBJ2-1; 8 bases are a match to TRBD2. The V segment lost 4 bases and the J segment 3 bases; nucleotides outside the gene matches: 14. Germline CDR1 reads LGHNA; CDR2 reads YNFKEQ. There are 18 residues in the CDR3. The CDR3: CASSPKDGTRVNYNEQFF. CDR3 DNA sequence: TGTGCCAGCAGCCCAAAAGACGGGACTAGGGTAAACTACAATGAGCAGTTCTTC.

The chain couples TRBV12-3 or TRBV12-4 to TRBJ2-7; D is uncertain. Between the trimmed V and J ends, which lost 6 bases and 1 base, there was a span of 4 bases. This CDR3 region has 11 residues. In nucleotides, the CDR3 is TGTGCCAGCAGCGAGTCCTACGAGCAGTACTTC. This gives the protein CASSESYEQYF.

This sequence joins TRBV7-2 and TRBJ2-4; 11 bases are a match to TRBD2. This CDR3 comprises 15 residues. Germline trimming cut 5 bases from V and 5 bases from J; bases unmatched to any gene: 5. Germline V gives CDR1 SGHTA, CDR2 FQGNSA. CDR3 protein: CASSPMGLAENIQYF. CDR3 DNA sequence: TGTGCCAGCAGCCCGATGGGACTAGCGGAAAACATTCAGTACTTC.

The sample holds one count of this clone. V gene TRBV9 combines with J gene TRBJ2-7; TRBD2 matches 12 bases. J lost 1 base, V lost 7 bases, and 6 bases had no gene match. This CDR3 contains 15 residues. Germline-derived CDR1 and CDR2 are SGDLS and YYNGEE. As DNA, the CDR3 is TGTGCCAGCTCCGCTAGCGGGGGGGATTCCTACGAGCAGTACTTC. Protein product: CASSASGGDSYEQYF. The entire variable domain, with the rest obtained from reference TRBV9 and TRBJ2-7, is as follows: DSGVTQTPKHLITATGQRVTLRCSPRSGDLSVYWYQQSLDQGLQFLIQYYNGEERAKGNILERFSAQQFPDLHSELNLSSLELGDSALYFCASSASGGDSYEQYFGPGTRLTVT.

The count of this clone is one. The rearrangement uses TRBV6-5 and TRBJ1-5; D remains ambiguous. The CDR3 loop spans 16 amino acids. V lost 2 bases to trimming and J lost 2 bases, with 13 bases between them. In germline, CDR1 is MNHEY, CDR2 SVGAGI. The CDR3 nucleotides read TGTGCCAGCAGTTACAGGTTCGGGGTCGGCAATCAGCCCCAGCATTTT. Translating gives CASSYRFGVGNQPQHF.

The chain links TRBV7-2 to TRBJ1-6, with a possible D match to TRBD1 (5 bases). V was shortened by 2 bases and J by 8 bases, with 16 bases between the two germline ends. The CDR3 runs 16 residues. Germline CDR1 SGHTA, CDR2 FQGNSA. CDR3 residues: CASSLLGGGADSPLHF. CDR3 DNA: TGTGCCAGCAGCTTACTGGGGGGAGGGGCGGATTCACCCCTCCACTTT.

The V gene is TRBV19, the J gene TRBJ1-6; D gene ambiguous. CDR1 LNHDA and CDR2 SQIVND come from the germline V gene (reference sequence). V lost 4 bases and J 11 bases, leaving 21 bases between the germline ends. CDR3 length: 16 amino acids. In DNA form, the CDR3 reads TGTGCCAGTAGTACATTGAGGCTTGGCGAATTGACACCCCTCCACTTT. Translating gives CASSTLRLGELTPLHF.

The chain recombines TRBV11-2 with TRBJ1-6; 8 nucleotides match TRBD1. This CDR3 is built from 16 residues. CDR1 is SGHAT, CDR2 FQNNGV, per germline. V trimming: 5 bases; J trimming: 6 bases; junction bases outside the gene matches: 9. CDR3 residues: CASSPAYGQGNSPLHF. DNA of the CDR3: TGTGCCAGCAGCCCCGCGTATGGACAGGGTAATTCACCCCTCCACTTT.

The chain links TRBV18 to TRBJ1-1; 8 nucleotides line up with TRBD1. The CDR3 is 15 residues long. Germline lookup yields CDR1 KGHSH and CDR2 LQKENI. With 3 bases clipped from V and 3 bases from J, the junction kept 6 bases outside the gene matches. CDR3 DNA sequence: TGTGCCAGCTCACCTCGGACAGGGATGGACACTGAAGCTTTCTTT. Translation gives CASSPRTGMDTEAFF.

The J gene is TRBJ2-3, the V gene TRBV9; 8 bases map to TRBD1. V lost 4 bases to trimming and J lost 1 base; unmatched junction nucleotides: 8. The CDR3 is 16 residues long. Germline assignment: CDR1 SGDLS and CDR2 YYNGEE. CDR3 sequence: CASSITSGQGTDTQYF. The DNA for the CDR3 is TGTGCCAGCAGCATTACATCGGGACAGGGCACAGATACGCAGTATTTT.

The V call is TRBV11-2, the J call TRBJ2-2; TRBD2 agrees at 8 bases. Germline V gene data show CDR1 as SGHAT and CDR2 as FQNNGV. V dropped 1 base and J dropped 4; count of bases not matched to a gene: 5. The CDR3 length is 16 residues. The CDR3: CASSLGRGGSTGELFF. CDR3 nucleotides: TGTGCCAGCAGCTTAGGTCGGGGGGGAAGCACCGGGGAGCTGTTTTTT.

The chain is built from TRBV29-1 and TRBJ2-1; 11 bases match TRBD1. The germline gives CDR1 SQVTM, CDR2 ANQGSEA. V lost 1 base to trimming and J lost 0 bases; unmatched junction nucleotides: 2. The CDR3 covers 16 residues. The CDR3, as DNA: TGCAGCGTTGAAGCGGGACAGGGGGTCTCCTACAATGAGCAGTTCTTC. Its protein product is CSVEAGQGVSYNEQFF.